A single T cell receptor beta chain is shown here with its context. The target antigen is unknown. Through 5' RACE with UMI labels, the TRB cDNA libraries were prepared. TCRdb reanalyzed the 5' RACE reads, giving one entry per CDR3 protein sequence and no DNA. The listing records more than 6,500 distinct CDR3 sequences. The source of the sample is a study of CXCR3-negative and CXCR3-positive naive CD8 T cells. Study-wide results and caveats: Cryopreservation partially lowered CXCR3 expression, so most assays used fresh PBMCs. Higher TRB CDR3 hydrophobicity marked CXCR3-positive naive cells relative to CXCR3-negative naive cells. Comparably high diversity was seen in both naive subsets, and much lower diversity in memory CD8+ cells. Researchers reported similar TRBV-TRBJ usage in naive CXCR3-negative and CXCR3-positive cells, though memory differed. Naive subsets expressed similar surface CD5; TRB CDR3 features served to infer TCR strength.

Germline CDR1 is SEHNR and CDR2 is FQNEAQ (reference sequence). The CDR3 is made up of 16 amino acids. The sequence was obtained from a human donor in good health. Some clones in this sample may be carry-over from other donors' samples. The gene calls are TRBV7-9 and TRBJ2-4; TCRdb indicates TRBD1, and absent DNA this call remains unverified. The sequenced sample was naive CXCR3+ CD8+ T cells from blood. Specified subset: CD45RO-CCR7+CD27+CD95- naive CD8+ T cells expressing CXCR3 (TNR3+). This CDR3 reads CASRGGDHPAKNIQYF.